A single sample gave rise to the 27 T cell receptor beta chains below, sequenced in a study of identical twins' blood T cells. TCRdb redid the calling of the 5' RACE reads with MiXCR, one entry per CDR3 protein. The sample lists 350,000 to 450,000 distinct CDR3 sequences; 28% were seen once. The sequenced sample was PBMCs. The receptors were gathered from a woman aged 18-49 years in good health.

The CDR3 spells CSATDSPYNEQFF. CDR3 coding DNA: TGCAGTGCAACCGACAGCCCCTACAATGAGCAGTTCTTC. The chain links TRBV20-1 to TRBJ2-1; possibly TRBD1 for D (5 bases). CDR1 is DFQATT, CDR2 SNEGSKA, per germline (reference sequence). V shed 6 bases and J shed 2 bases, with 11 bases lying between them. CDR3 length equals 13 residues.

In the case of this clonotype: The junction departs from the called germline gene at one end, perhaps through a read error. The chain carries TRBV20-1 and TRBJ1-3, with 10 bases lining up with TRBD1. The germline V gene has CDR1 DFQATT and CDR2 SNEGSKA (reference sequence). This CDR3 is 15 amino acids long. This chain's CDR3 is CGAITGTGAGNTIYF. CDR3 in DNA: TGCGGTGCAATTACCGGGACAGGGGCTGGAAACACCATATATTTT.

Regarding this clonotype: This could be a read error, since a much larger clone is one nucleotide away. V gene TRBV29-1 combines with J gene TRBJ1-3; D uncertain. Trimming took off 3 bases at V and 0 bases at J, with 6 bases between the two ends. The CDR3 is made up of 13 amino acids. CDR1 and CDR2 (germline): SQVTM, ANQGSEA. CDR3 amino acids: CSVETDSGNTIYF. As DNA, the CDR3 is TGCAGCGTTGAGACGGACTCTGGAAACACCATATATTTT. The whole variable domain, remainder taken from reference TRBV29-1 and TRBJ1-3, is SAVISQKPSRDICQRGTSLTIQCQVDSQVTMMFWYRQQPGQSLTLIATANQGSEATYESGFVIDKFPISRPNLTFSTLTVSNMSPEDSSIYLCSVETDSGNTIYFGEGSWLTVV.

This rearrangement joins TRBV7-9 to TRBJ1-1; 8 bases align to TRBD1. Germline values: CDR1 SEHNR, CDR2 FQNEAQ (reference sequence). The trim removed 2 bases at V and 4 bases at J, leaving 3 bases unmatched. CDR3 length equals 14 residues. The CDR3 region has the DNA TGTGCCAGCAGCTTACAGGGGGCGAGCACTGAAGCTTTCTTT. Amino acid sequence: CASSLQGASTEAFF.

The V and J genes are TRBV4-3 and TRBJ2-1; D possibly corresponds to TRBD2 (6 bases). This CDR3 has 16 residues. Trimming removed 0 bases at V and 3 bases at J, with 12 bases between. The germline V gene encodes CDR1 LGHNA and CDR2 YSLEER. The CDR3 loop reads CASSQDGGASYNEQFF. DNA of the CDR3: TGCGCCAGCAGCCAAGACGGGGGAGCTAGCTACAATGAGCAGTTCTTC.

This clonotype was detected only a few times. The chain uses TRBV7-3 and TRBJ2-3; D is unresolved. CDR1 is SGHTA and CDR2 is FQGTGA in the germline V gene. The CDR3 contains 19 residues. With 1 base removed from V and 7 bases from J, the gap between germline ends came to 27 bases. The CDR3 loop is CASSLNRPRKAVATNTQYF. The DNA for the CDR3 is TGTGCCAGCAGCTTAAACCGACCGCGAAAGGCGGTAGCTACGAATACGCAGTATTTT.

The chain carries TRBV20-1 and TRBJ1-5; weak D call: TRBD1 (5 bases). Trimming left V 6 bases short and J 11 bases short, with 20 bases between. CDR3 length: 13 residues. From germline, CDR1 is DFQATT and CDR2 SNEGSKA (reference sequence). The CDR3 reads CSAPGRAVKAQHF. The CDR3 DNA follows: TGCAGTGCCCCGGGGCGGGCCGTTAAAGCCCAGCATTTT.

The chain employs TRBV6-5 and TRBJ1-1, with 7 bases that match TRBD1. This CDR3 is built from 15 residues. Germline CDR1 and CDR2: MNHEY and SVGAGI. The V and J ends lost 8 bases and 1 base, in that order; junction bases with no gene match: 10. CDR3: CASGVGQGENTEAFF. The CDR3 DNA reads TGTGCCAGCGGGGTAGGGCAGGGGGAGAACACTGAAGCTTTCTTT.

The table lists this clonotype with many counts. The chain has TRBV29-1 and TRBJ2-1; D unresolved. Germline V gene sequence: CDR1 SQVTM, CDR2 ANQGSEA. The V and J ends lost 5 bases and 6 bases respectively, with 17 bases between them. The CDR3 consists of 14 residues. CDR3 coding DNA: TGCAGCGTTAAAGTTAGTTTGTCTGGCAATGAGCAGTTCTTC. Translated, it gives CSVKVSLSGNEQFF.

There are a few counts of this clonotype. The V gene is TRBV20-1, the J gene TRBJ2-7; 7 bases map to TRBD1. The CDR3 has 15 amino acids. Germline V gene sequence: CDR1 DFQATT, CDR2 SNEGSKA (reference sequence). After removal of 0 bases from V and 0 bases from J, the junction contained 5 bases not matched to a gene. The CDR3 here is CSARDPGTVSYEQYF. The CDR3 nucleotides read TGCAGTGCTAGAGATCCGGGGACAGTCTCCTACGAGCAGTACTTC.

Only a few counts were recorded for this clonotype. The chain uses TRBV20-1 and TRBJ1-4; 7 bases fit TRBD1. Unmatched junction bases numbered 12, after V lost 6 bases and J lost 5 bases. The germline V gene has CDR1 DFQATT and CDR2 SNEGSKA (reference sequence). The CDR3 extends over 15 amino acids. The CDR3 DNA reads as TGCAGTGCGGGAGGGGGGAGAGGGGGCAATGAAAAACTGTTTTTT. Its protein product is CSAGGGRGGNEKLFF.

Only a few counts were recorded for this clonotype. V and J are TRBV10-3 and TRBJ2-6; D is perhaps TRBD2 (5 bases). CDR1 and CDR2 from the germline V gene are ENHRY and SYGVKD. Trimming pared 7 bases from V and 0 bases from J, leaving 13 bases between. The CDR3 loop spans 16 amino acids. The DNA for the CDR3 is TGTGCCATCAATGGAGGATTCCCCTCTGGGGCCAACGTCCTGACTTTC. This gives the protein CAINGGFPSGANVLTF.

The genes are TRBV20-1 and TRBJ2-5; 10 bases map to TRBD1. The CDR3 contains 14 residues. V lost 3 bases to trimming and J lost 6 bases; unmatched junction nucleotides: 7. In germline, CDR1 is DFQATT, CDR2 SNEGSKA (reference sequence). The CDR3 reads CSASSGQGWKTQYF. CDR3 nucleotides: TGCAGTGCTAGTTCGGGACAGGGGTGGAAGACCCAGTACTTC.

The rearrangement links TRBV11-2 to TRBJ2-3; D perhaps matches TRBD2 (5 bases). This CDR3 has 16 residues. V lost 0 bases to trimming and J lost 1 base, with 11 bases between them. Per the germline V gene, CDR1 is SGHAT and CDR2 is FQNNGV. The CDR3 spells CASSLEGSVGTDTQYF. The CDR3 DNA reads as TGTGCCAGCAGCTTAGAGGGTAGCGTGGGCACAGATACGCAGTATTTT.

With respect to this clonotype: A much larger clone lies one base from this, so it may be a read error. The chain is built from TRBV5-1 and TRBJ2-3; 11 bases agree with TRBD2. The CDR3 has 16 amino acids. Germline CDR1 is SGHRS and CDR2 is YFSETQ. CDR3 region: CVSSSLAGGPTDTQYF. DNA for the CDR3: TGCGTCAGCAGCTCTTTAGCGGGAGGGCCCACAGATACGCAGTATTTT.

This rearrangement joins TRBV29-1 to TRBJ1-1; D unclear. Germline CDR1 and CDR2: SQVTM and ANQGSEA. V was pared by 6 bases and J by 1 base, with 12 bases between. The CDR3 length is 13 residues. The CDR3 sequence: CSVQHDKNTEAFF. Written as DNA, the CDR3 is TGCAGCGTCCAACACGACAAGAACACTGAAGCTTTCTTT.

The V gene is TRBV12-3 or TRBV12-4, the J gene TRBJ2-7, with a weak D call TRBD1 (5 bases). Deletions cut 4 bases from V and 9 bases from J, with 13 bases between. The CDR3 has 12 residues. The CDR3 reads CASSSDRSGQYF. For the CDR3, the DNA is TGTGCCAGCAGTTCCGACAGAAGTGGGCAGTACTTC.

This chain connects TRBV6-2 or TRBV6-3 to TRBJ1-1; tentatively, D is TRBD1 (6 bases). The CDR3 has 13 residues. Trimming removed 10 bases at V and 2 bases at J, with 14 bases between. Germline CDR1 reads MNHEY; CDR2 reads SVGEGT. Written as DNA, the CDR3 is TGTGCCACTCAAGAGGGACAAAACACTGAAGCTTTCTTT. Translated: CATQEGQNTEAFF.

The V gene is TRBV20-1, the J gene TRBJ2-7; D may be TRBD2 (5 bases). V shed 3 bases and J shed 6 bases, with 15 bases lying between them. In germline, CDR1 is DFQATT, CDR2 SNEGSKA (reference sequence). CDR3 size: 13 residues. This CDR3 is CSARVASGSEQYF. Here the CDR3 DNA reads TGCAGTGCTAGGGTAGCGTCTGGGTCCGAGCAGTACTTC.

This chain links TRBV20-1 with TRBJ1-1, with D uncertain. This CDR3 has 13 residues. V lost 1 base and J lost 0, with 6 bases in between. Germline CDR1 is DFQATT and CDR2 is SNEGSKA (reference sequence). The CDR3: CSARGSVNTEAFF. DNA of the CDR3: TGCAGTGCTAGAGGATCGGTGAACACTGAAGCTTTCTTT.

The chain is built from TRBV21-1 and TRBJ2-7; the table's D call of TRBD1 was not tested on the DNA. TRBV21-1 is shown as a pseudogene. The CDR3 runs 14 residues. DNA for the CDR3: TGTGCCAGCAGCAAAAGTGGGGGAGACTACGAGCAGTACTTC. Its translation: CASSKSGGDYEQYF.

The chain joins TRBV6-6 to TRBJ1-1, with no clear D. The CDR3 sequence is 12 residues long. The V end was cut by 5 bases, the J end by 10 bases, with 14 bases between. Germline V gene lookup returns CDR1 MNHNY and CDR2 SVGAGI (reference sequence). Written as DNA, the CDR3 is TGTGCCAGCAGTGCCGAAGGATGGGGAGCTTTCTTT. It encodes CASSAEGWGAFF.

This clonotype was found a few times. CDR3 bases: TGTGCTAGTGCTCAGGCTTATGAAGCTTTCTTT. This gives the protein CASAQAYEAFF. The chain combines TRBV12-5 with TRBJ1-1, with D unresolved. V was cut by 7 bases and J by 7 bases, with 10 bases left in between. The V gene's germline CDR1 is LGHNT and CDR2 FRNRAP. The CDR3 spans 11 residues.

The CDR3 nucleotides are TGCAGTGCTAGAGATCCGGGACTAGCCTACAATGAGCAGTTCTTC. Translation gives CSARDPGLAYNEQFF. The V call is TRBV20-1, the J call TRBJ2-1, with TRBD2 matching over 8 bases. This CDR3 is 15 amino acids long. J gave up 2 bases and V 0 bases, and 3 bases lay outside the gene matches. Germline V CDR1 and CDR2: DFQATT, SNEGSKA (reference sequence).

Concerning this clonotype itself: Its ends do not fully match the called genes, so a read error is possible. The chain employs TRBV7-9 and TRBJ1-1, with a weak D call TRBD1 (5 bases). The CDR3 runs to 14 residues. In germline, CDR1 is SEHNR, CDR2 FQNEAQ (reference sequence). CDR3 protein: CAGSLGGMGTESFF. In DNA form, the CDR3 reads TGTGCCGGCAGCTTAGGAGGAATGGGGACTGAATCTTTCTTT.

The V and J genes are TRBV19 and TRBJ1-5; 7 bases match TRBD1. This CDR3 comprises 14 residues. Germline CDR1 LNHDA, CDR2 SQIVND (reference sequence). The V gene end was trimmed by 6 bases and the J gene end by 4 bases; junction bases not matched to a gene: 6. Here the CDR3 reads CASSDRAINQPQHF. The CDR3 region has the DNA TGTGCCAGTAGCGACAGGGCAATTAATCAGCCCCAGCATTTT.

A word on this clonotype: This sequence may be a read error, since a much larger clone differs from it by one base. The DNA for the CDR3 is TGCAGTGCTAGAACAGAGGGTCAGCCCCAGTATTTT. The encoded protein is CSARTEGQPQYF. V and J are TRBV20-1 and TRBJ1-5, with D tentatively TRBD2 (5 bases). The J call could be wrong; TRBJ2-3 is a better fit for the DNA end. CDR1 is DFQATT and CDR2 is SNEGSKA in the germline V gene (reference sequence). CDR3 length: 12 residues.